A selection of T cell receptor beta chains follows, all from one sample in a study of vaccination and CD4 T cells after COVID-19. One entry per CDR3 protein results from TCRdb running MiXCR on the PCR reads. The data hold thousands of distinct CDR3 sequences, with 56% observed a single time. No antigen has been assigned to these receptors. Input material: CD4+ T cells from blood, cultured in vitro. These receptors originate from a human donor who had recovered from COVID-19. Both conserved end residues are part of each CDR3. The D gene is left open where the match is weak. Only some rows state a clone size, as once, few, many or a class for expanded clones.

size: -; J: TRBJ1-5; V: TRBV2; D: TRBD1; CDR3: CASRTTGDNQPQHF; DNA: TGTGCCAGCAGGACGACAGGGGATAATCAGCCCCAGCATTTT
size: -; J: TRBJ2-3; V: TRBV24-1; D: TRBD2; CDR3: CATSSGSGSHTYTQYF; DNA: TGTGCCACCAGTAGCGGTAGCGGGAGTCATACTTATACGCAGTATTTT
size: -; J: TRBJ2-5; V: TRBV10-3; D: -; CDR3: CAISRQGGWQETQYF; DNA: TGTGCCATCAGCCGCCAGGGGGGATGGCAAGAGACCCAGTACTTC
size: few; J: TRBJ1-1; V: TRBV11-2; D: -; CDR3: CASSQWAGRNTEAFF; DNA: TGTGCCAGCAGCCAATGGGCAGGACGGAACACTGAAGCTTTCTTT
size: -; J: TRBJ2-2; V: TRBV19; D: TRBD1; CDR3: CASSRQGRRTGELFF; DNA: TGTGCCAGTAGCCGACAGGGTAGACGCACCGGGGAGCTGTTTTTT
size: -; J: TRBJ2-2; V: TRBV7-2; D: TRBD2; CDR3: CASSFFSGGAGGELFF; DNA: TGTGCCAGCAGCTTCTTTAGCGGGGGGGCTGGCGGGGAGCTGTTTTTT
size: -; J: TRBJ1-4; V: TRBV24-1; D: -; CDR3: CATSDSKGQPGEKLFF; DNA: TGTGCCACCAGTGATTCGAAGGGCCAACCGGGGGAAAAACTGTTTTTT
size: -; J: TRBJ1-1; V: TRBV5-5; D: -; CDR3: CASSPVGRSTEAFF; DNA: TGTGCCAGCAGCCCGGTGGGGAGGTCCACTGAAGCTTTCTTT
size: -; J: TRBJ1-3; V: TRBV19; D: TRBD1; CDR3: CASTVLGRGTGNTIYF; DNA: TGTGCCAGTACTGTACTCGGCAGGGGGACTGGAAACACCATATATTTT
size: -; J: TRBJ2-4; V: TRBV21-1; D: -; CDR3: CASSKWRTGEYKNIQYF; DNA: TGTGCCAGCAGCAAGTGGCGAACAGGAGAATACAAAAACATTCAGTACTTC
size: -; J: TRBJ1-6; V: TRBV6-1; D: TRBD1; CDR3: CASTLLAGDRGHNSPLHF; DNA: TGTGCCAGCACTCTCCTGGCCGGGGACAGGGGTCATAATTCACCCCTCCACTTT
size: -; J: TRBJ1-3; V: TRBV12-3/TRBV12-4; D: TRBD1; CDR3: CASRPTGYGNTIYF; DNA: TGTGCCAGCAGACCGACAGGGTACGGAAACACCATATATTTT
size: -; J: TRBJ2-7; V: TRBV19; D: -; CDR3: CASSISPLGRRGQYF; DNA: TGTGCCAGTAGTATATCCCCCCTTGGGCGCCGGGGGCAGTACTTC
size: -; J: TRBJ1-6; V: TRBV27; D: TRBD1; CDR3: CASSFNRQGRGSSPLHF; DNA: TGTGCCAGCAGTTTTAATCGACAGGGACGGGGTAGCTCACCCCTCCACTTT
size: -; J: TRBJ2-7; V: TRBV6-5; D: -; CDR3: CASSYATDAGSSYEQYF; DNA: TGTGCCAGCAGTTACGCCACGGACGCGGGGAGCTCCTACGAGCAGTACTTC
size: -; J: TRBJ2-5; V: TRBV7-8; D: -; CDR3: CASSWSRGTQETQYF; DNA: TGTGCCAGCAGCTGGTCTCGAGGGACCCAAGAGACCCAGTACTTC
size: -; J: TRBJ2-1; V: TRBV20-1; D: -; CDR3: CSARGAGANNEQFF; DNA: TGCAGTGCTAGAGGGGCAGGGGCCAACAATGAGCAGTTCTTC
size: -; J: TRBJ1-2; V: TRBV7-3; D: -; CDR3: CASSSLIGGNYGYTF; DNA: TGTGCCAGCAGCTCCCTTATTGGGGGGAACTATGGCTACACCTTC
size: -; J: TRBJ1-5; V: TRBV7-4; D: -; CDR3: CASSLMGAPNQPQHF; DNA: TGTGCCAGCAGCTTAATGGGGGCCCCGAATCAGCCCCAGCATTTT
size: -; J: TRBJ1-5; V: TRBV20-1; D: -; CDR3: CSATVAGPQPQHF; DNA: TGCAGTGCCACGGTAGCGGGTCCTCAGCCCCAGCATTTT
size: -; J: TRBJ2-7; V: TRBV11-1; D: -; CDR3: CASSPRRATAQGSYEQYF; DNA: TGTGCCAGCAGCCCCCGGAGAGCCACTGCCCAGGGCTCCTACGAGCAGTACTTC
size: -; J: TRBJ1-2; V: TRBV27; D: -; CDR3: CASSLARTSPYGYTF; DNA: TGTGCCAGCAGTTTAGCCAGGACCTCTCCATATGGCTACACCTTC
size: few; J: TRBJ1-2; V: TRBV6-1; D: -; CDR3: CASSLDKNYGYTF; DNA: TGTGCCAGCAGCCTAGACAAGAACTATGGCTACACCTTC
size: -; J: TRBJ2-7; V: TRBV28; D: TRBD1; CDR3: CASSKTGTGAYEQYF; DNA: TGTGCCAGCAGTAAAACCGGGACAGGGGCCTACGAGCAGTACTTC
size: few; J: TRBJ1-1; V: TRBV4-1; D: TRBD1; CDR3: CASSHAGTGDTEAFF; DNA: TGCGCCAGCAGCCACGCCGGGACAGGGGACACTGAAGCTTTCTTT
size: -; J: TRBJ1-6; V: TRBV9; D: -; CDR3: CASSPTMGRYYNSPLHF; DNA: TGTGCCAGCAGCCCTACAATGGGACGGTACTATAATTCACCCCTCCACTTT
size: -; J: TRBJ2-7; V: TRBV20-1; D: -; CDR3: CSASMVGPGYEQYF; DNA: TGCAGCGCCTCCATGGTCGGGCCAGGGTACGAGCAGTACTTC
size: -; J: TRBJ2-7; V: TRBV27; D: -; CDR3: CASSLHYGTSYEQYF; DNA: TGTGCCAGCAGTTTACACTACGGGACGAGCTACGAGCAGTACTTC
size: -; J: TRBJ2-5; V: TRBV18; D: -; CDR3: CASSPGGETQYF; DNA: TGTGCCAGCTCACCAGGGGGAGAGACCCAGTACTTC
size: -; J: TRBJ2-6; V: TRBV5-1; D: TRBD1; CDR3: CASSPDRGTSGANVLTF; DNA: TGCGCCAGCAGCCCAGACAGGGGAACCTCTGGGGCCAACGTCCTGACTTTC
size: -; J: TRBJ1-1; V: TRBV7-2; D: -; CDR3: CASSKQGNTEAFF; DNA: TGTGCCAGCAGTAAACAGGGGAACACTGAAGCTTTCTTT
size: -; J: TRBJ2-2; V: TRBV6-1; D: -; CDR3: CASSTGTDTGELFF; DNA: TGCGCCAGCAGCACAGGAACGGACACCGGGGAGCTGTTTTTT
size: -; J: TRBJ1-2; V: TRBV21-1; D: -; CDR3: CASSTSWLNYGYTF; DNA: TGTGCCAGCAGCACGTCCTGGCTAAACTATGGCTACACCTTC
size: -; J: TRBJ1-2; V: TRBV7-2; D: -; CDR3: CASSLLVAYGYTF; DNA: TGTGCCAGCAGCTTACTGGTGGCCTATGGCTACACCTTC
size: -; J: TRBJ2-5; V: TRBV20-1; D: -; CDR3: CSAWDSIRETQYF; DNA: TGCAGTGCGTGGGATTCAATCCGAGAGACCCAGTACTTC
size: -; J: TRBJ2-3; V: TRBV15; D: TRBD2; CDR3: CATSRGLAGISTDTQYF; DNA: TGTGCCACCAGCAGAGGGTTAGCGGGGATTAGCACAGATACGCAGTATTTT
size: -; J: TRBJ2-7; V: TRBV10-3; D: -; CDR3: CAISETNYEQYF; DNA: TGTGCCATCAGTGAGACTAACTACGAGCAGTACTTC
size: -; J: TRBJ2-2; V: TRBV20-1; D: -; CDR3: CSAKTNTGELFF; DNA: TGCAGTGCTAAGACGAACACCGGGGAGCTGTTTTTT
size: -; J: TRBJ1-3; V: TRBV2; D: TRBD1; CDR3: CASSNRGRGNTIYF; DNA: TGTGCCAGCAGTAACAGGGGTAGGGGAAACACCATATATTTT
size: -; J: TRBJ1-1; V: TRBV7-9; D: TRBD1; CDR3: CASSFSGQVTEAFF; DNA: TGTGCCAGCAGCTTTTCGGGACAGGTAACTGAAGCTTTCTTT
size: few; J: TRBJ2-3; V: TRBV6-2/TRBV6-3; D: -; CDR3: CASRARVKGDTQYF; DNA: TGTGCCAGCAGGGCCCGAGTGAAGGGAGATACGCAGTATTTT
size: few; J: TRBJ1-5; V: TRBV2; D: TRBD1; CDR3: CASGRDRYNQPQHF; DNA: TGTGCCAGCGGCCGGGACAGATACAATCAGCCCCAGCATTTT
size: -; J: TRBJ2-7; V: TRBV4-3; D: -; CDR3: CASSPRGSSYEQYF; DNA: TGCGCCAGCAGCCCTCGGGGCAGCTCCTACGAGCAGTACTTC
size: once; J: TRBJ2-7; V: TRBV7-2; D: -; CDR3: CASSSHYEQYF; DNA: TGCGCCAGCAGCTCCCACTACGAGCAGTACTTC
size: -; J: TRBJ2-1; V: TRBV24-1; D: -; CDR3: CATSDFGQLNNEQFF; DNA: TGTGCCACCAGTGATTTTGGACAGTTGAACAATGAGCAGTTCTTC
size: -; J: TRBJ2-5; V: TRBV27; D: TRBD1; CDR3: CASSSLNRGSQETQYF; DNA: TGTGCCAGCAGTTCCTTAAACAGGGGGTCTCAAGAGACCCAGTACTTC
size: -; J: TRBJ1-5; V: TRBV2; D: TRBD1; CDR3: CASSVTGVRNQPQHF; DNA: TGTGCCAGCAGTGTTACAGGGGTAAGAAATCAGCCCCAGCATTTT
size: -; J: TRBJ1-2; V: TRBV20-1; D: TRBD1; CDR3: CSAIPQTGGWKCTF; DNA: TGCAGTGCCATTCCCCAGACAGGGGGCTGGAAGTGCACCTTC
size: -; J: TRBJ1-6; V: TRBV30; D: -; CDR3: CAWSVATVLHF; DNA: TGTGCCTGGAGTGTAGCGACAGTCCTCCACTTT
size: few; J: TRBJ2-1; V: TRBV7-2; D: TRBD1; CDR3: CASSFSRGLGNEQFF; DNA: TGTGCCAGCAGCTTTAGTAGGGGGCTCGGCAATGAGCAGTTCTTC
size: -; J: TRBJ1-1; V: TRBV6-5; D: -; CDR3: CASSYSISSESNTEAFF; DNA: TGTGCCAGCAGTTACTCGATCAGCTCGGAGTCGAACACTGAAGCTTTCTTT
size: -; J: TRBJ2-1; V: TRBV7-6; D: TRBD2; CDR3: CASSFAGGSYNEQFF; DNA: TGTGCCAGCAGCTTCGCGGGGGGCTCCTACAATGAGCAGTTCTTC
size: few; J: TRBJ1-5; V: TRBV19; D: -; CDR3: CASTGGTRYQPQHF; DNA: TGTGCCAGTACCGGAGGGACAAGGTATCAGCCCCAGCATTTT
size: -; J: TRBJ1-2; V: TRBV19; D: -; CDR3: CASSIGSGYGYTF; DNA: TGTGCCAGTAGTATCGGGTCTGGCTATGGCTACACCTTC
size: few; J: TRBJ2-3; V: TRBV2; D: -; CDR3: CASSGGGADTQYF; DNA: TGTGCCAGCAGTGGCGGGGGCGCAGATACGCAGTATTTT
size: -; J: TRBJ1-1; V: TRBV6-1; D: -; CDR3: CASSLRPPWQEINTEAFF; DNA: TGTGCCAGCTCGCTCCGACCCCCGTGGCAGGAGATTAACACTGAAGCTTTCTTT
size: large; J: TRBJ2-3; V: TRBV11-2; D: -; CDR3: CASSPLSTDTQYF; DNA: TGTGCCAGCAGCCCCTTGAGTACAGATACGCAGTATTTT
size: -; J: TRBJ1-2; V: TRBV21-1; D: -; CDR3: CASSKGEINYGYTF; DNA: TGTGCCAGCAGCAAAGGTGAGATTAACTATGGCTACACCTTC
size: -; J: TRBJ2-2; V: TRBV30; D: -; CDR3: CAWSNRVAGELFF; DNA: TGTGCCTGGAGTAACAGGGTCGCCGGGGAGCTGTTTTTT